This is a list of T cell receptor beta chains from one sample in a study of blood T cell repertoires in COVID-19. Clones were read by immunoSEQ multiplex PCR, and TCRdb kept only the in-frame ones, dropping some. The table includes some 130,000 clones, about 89% detected once. Material: peripheral blood. These receptors were obtained from a man aged 55 to 69 with active or convalescent COVID-19. CDR3s include the opening cysteine and the closing phenylalanine or tryptophan. The order of the fields is D gene, J gene, V gene, clone size, CDR3 DNA, CDR3 protein. A D gene is named only where the DNA matches it firmly. Only some rows state a clone size, as once, few, many or a class for expanded clones.

>TRBD1|TRBJ1-6|TRBV28|NA
TGTGCCAGCAGTCGACAGGGGGCGGTTTCACCCCTCCACTTT
CASSRQGAVSPLHF
>NA|TRBJ2-5|TRBV28|NA
TGTGCCAGCAGTTTACACGGTTTCCAAGAGACCCAGTACTTC
CASSLHGFQETQYF
>TRBD1|TRBJ1-2|TRBV6-5|NA
TGTGCCAGCAGACGGACAGGTTCTAACTATGGCTACACCTTC
CASRRTGSNYGYTF
>NA|TRBJ2-2|TRBV19|NA
TGTGCCAGTAGTAGAAGCCTTTTGAACACCGGGGAGCTGTTTTTT
CASSRSLLNTGELFF
>NA|TRBJ1-5|TRBV7-8|NA
TGTGCCAGCAGCTTATCGGGTAGGGGGAATCAGCCCCAGCATTTT
CASSLSGRGNQPQHF
>NA|TRBJ1-1|TRBV5-6|NA
TGTGCCAGCAGTCCCCCCCAGGGCGGAACTGAAGCTTTCTTT
CASSPPQGGTEAFF
>NA|TRBJ1-1|TRBV5-1|NA
TGCGCCAGCAGCTTCGGGGGGACTAACACTGAAGCTTTCTTT
CASSFGGTNTEAFF
>NA|TRBJ1-1|TRBV9|NA
TGTGCCAGCAGCACCGGGACTGAAGCTTTCTTT
CASSTGTEAFF
>NA|TRBJ1-6|TRBV6-5|NA
TGTGCCAGCAGTTACTCGGGGGGTGGGTCACCCCTCCACTTT
CASSYSGGGSPLHF
>NA|TRBJ1-5|TRBV6-5|NA
TGTGCCAGCATCAGAGGGAACAGCAATCAGCCCCAGCATTTT
CASIRGNSNQPQHF
>NA|TRBJ1-4|TRBV7-8|NA
TGTGCCAGCAGCCCATTAGTCGAGGAGGCTAATGAAAAACTGTTTTTT
CASSPLVEEANEKLFF
>NA|TRBJ1-2|TRBV27|NA
TGTGCCAGCAGTCGGGCAGGGGTGGGCTACACCTTC
CASSRAGVGYTF
>NA|TRBJ1-2|TRBV29-1|NA
TGCAGCGTTGAGCCGGCAGTGCTGGGCGGCTACACCTTC
CSVEPAVLGGYTF
>NA|TRBJ2-3|TRBV7-2|NA
TGTGCCAGCAGCCCAGACTATCCAGATACGCAGTATTTT
CASSPDYPDTQYF
>TRBD2|TRBJ2-1|TRBV24-1|NA
TGTGCCAGCTCTACTAGCGGGGGGGGAAGCTACAATGAGCAGTTCTTC
CASSTSGGGSYNEQFF
>NA|TRBJ1-5|TRBV7-8|NA
TGTGCCAGCAGCTTGGCGGCGAGTTTTCAGCCCCAGCATTTT
CASSLAASFQPQHF
>NA|TRBJ1-2|TRBV19|NA
TGTGCCAGTCCCCCGACAGTAGACAACTATGGCTACACCTTC
CASPPTVDNYGYTF
>NA|TRBJ2-3|TRBV30|once
TGTGCCTGGAGCCCAGGGGTTTTATCAGATACGCAGTATTTT
CAWSPGVLSDTQYF
>TRBD1|TRBJ1-2|TRBV7-9|NA
TGTGCCAGCAGCTGGGGACAGGGATTGGGTGGCTACACCTTC
CASSWGQGLGGYTF
>NA|TRBJ1-4|TRBV4-3|NA
TGCGCCAGCAGCCCCAACCCCACAGGGACTAATGAAAAACTGTTTTTT
CASSPNPTGTNEKLFF
>TRBD2|TRBJ2-1|TRBV5-1|NA
TGCGCCAGCAGCTTGGATAAACCGGGAGGATCCAATGAGCAGTTCTTC
CASSLDKPGGSNEQFF
>TRBD1|TRBJ2-5|TRBV6-6|NA
TGTGCCAGCAGTTACACAGGGGACATTAGGGAGACCCAGTACTTC
CASSYTGDIRETQYF
>NA|TRBJ2-1|TRBV11-2|NA
TGTGCCAGCAGCCTCACGGGGGAGCAGTTCTTC
CASSLTGEQFF
>NA|TRBJ1-1|TRBV1|NA
TGCACCAGCAGCCACTCATCCGCCGGGACTGTGCGAAGCACTGAAGCTTTCTTT
CTSSHSSAGTVRSTEAFF
>NA|TRBJ2-3|TRBV10-3|NA
TGTGCCATCAGTGGGAGAGGCCAAACGGCGACAGATACGCAGTATTTT
CAISGRGQTATDTQYF
>NA|TRBJ1-1|TRBV6-6|NA
TGTGCCAGCATTCGACAGAACACTGAAGCTTTCTTT
CASIRQNTEAFF
>TRBD2|TRBJ2-1|TRBV10-3|few
TGTGCCATCAGTGAGAAAGGACTAGCGGGAAACAATGAGCAGTTCTTC
CAISEKGLAGNNEQFF
>TRBD2|TRBJ2-2|TRBV6-2/TRBV6-3|few
TGTGCCAGCAGTGCCAGGGAGGGTCGGAACACCGGGGAGCTGTTTTTT
CASSAREGRNTGELFF
>NA|TRBJ2-3|TRBV24-1|NA
TGTGCCACCAGTGACTACACAGATACGCAGTATTTT
CATSDYTDTQYF
>NA|TRBJ1-1|TRBV4-3|NA
TGCGCCAGCAGCCAAGATCAGGGCACTGAAGCTTTCTTT
CASSQDQGTEAFF
>NA|TRBJ2-7|TRBV5-1|NA
TGCGCCAGCAGCTTGGTTATAAACTCCTACGAGCAGTACTTC
CASSLVINSYEQYF
>NA|TRBJ1-5|TRBV19|NA
TGTGCCAGTAGTAGAGGGATCAATCAGCCCCAGCATTTT
CASSRGINQPQHF
>TRBD1|TRBJ1-2|TRBV19|once
TGTGCCAGTAACCTGACAGGGGCTAACTATGGCTACACCTTC
CASNLTGANYGYTF
>TRBD2|TRBJ2-5|TRBV10-3|NA
TGTGCCACTGGACCCGGGACTAGCCGCGAGACCCAGTACTTC
CATGPGTSRETQYF
>TRBD2|TRBJ2-3|TRBV5-1|NA
TGCGCCAGCAGCCTGGGACTAGCGGGAGGGTCAGGAGCAGATACGCAGTATTTT
CASSLGLAGGSGADTQYF
>TRBD1|TRBJ1-1|TRBV4-2|NA
TGTGCCAGCAGCCAAGGGGGGACAGTTGAAGCTTTCTTT
CASSQGGTVEAFF
>TRBD2|TRBJ2-1|TRBV13|once
TGTGCCAGCAGCTTAGTAGCGGGAACCTCCTACAATGAGCAGTTCTTC
CASSLVAGTSYNEQFF
>TRBD1|TRBJ1-4|TRBV30|few
TGTGCCTGGAGTCCCAGGGGGCGACTGAGTGAAAAACTGTTTTTT
CAWSPRGRLSEKLFF
>TRBD1|TRBJ1-4|TRBV27|NA
TGTGCCAGCAGTAGCGGGACAGGGCAGTGGGAGACTAATGAAAAACTGTTTTTT
CASSSGTGQWETNEKLFF
>NA|TRBJ2-3|TRBV19|NA
TGTGCCAGTAGTTCGGAGGGAGAGGGCACACGGTTGGCGCAGTATTTT
CASSSEGEGTRLAQYF
>NA|TRBJ1-4|TRBV7-9|NA
TGTGCCAGCAGTAGGTCGGGAATCGAAAAACTGTTTTTT
CASSRSGIEKLFF
>NA|TRBJ1-2|TRBV30|NA
TGTGCCTGGAGCATTGACATATTGTACGATGGCTACACCTTC
CAWSIDILYDGYTF
>NA|TRBJ2-2|TRBV19|once
TGTGCCAGTAGTATGGGCAGACGAGGGAGCCGTTCCGGGGAGCTGTTTTTT
CASSMGRRGSRSGELFF
>TRBD2|TRBJ2-5|TRBV4-3|NA
TGCGCCAGCAGCCAAGATACGGCGGGGGGGCGGGGAGAGACCCAGTACTTC
CASSQDTAGGRGETQYF
>TRBD1|TRBJ1-1|TRBV6-1|NA
TGTGCCAGCAGTGAATCCGGGACAGGGGGTTATGGAGCTTTCTTT
CASSESGTGGYGAFF
>NA|TRBJ2-2|TRBV14|NA
TGTGCCAGCAGCCAAGCCCTCCCCGGGGGGCGAATCACCGGGGAGCTGTTTTTT
CASSQALPGGRITGELFF
>NA|TRBJ2-5|TRBV4-1|NA
TGCGCCAGCAGCCAGAGGGTGCAGACCCTCCAAGAGACCCAGTACTTC
CASSQRVQTLQETQYF
>NA|TRBJ2-2|TRBV4-2|NA
TGTGCCAGCACCCGGGGTCAGGGGAGCCGGGAGCTGTTTTTT
CASTRGQGSRELFF
>TRBD1|TRBJ1-2|TRBV28|NA
TGTGCCAGCACCATAACACAGGGGGCTTTTCGATATGGCTACACCTTC
CASTITQGAFRYGYTF
>TRBD1|TRBJ1-1|TRBV7-8|NA
TGTGCCAGCAGCTTTAACAGGGGATGGGGCACTGAAGCTTTCTTT
CASSFNRGWGTEAFF
>NA|TRBJ2-1|TRBV28|NA
TGTGCCAGCAGTTTACCGGGGAGCTCCTACAATGAGCAGTTCTTC
CASSLPGSSYNEQFF
>NA|TRBJ2-1|TRBV7-2|NA
TGTGCCAGCAGCTTAGCGCGGGGGCCCTATGAGCAGTTCTTC
CASSLARGPYEQFF
>TRBD1|TRBJ2-3|TRBV6-5|NA
TGTGCCAGCAGTTACGAAGGACAGGGGTATGAAGATACGCAGTATTTT
CASSYEGQGYEDTQYF
>NA|TRBJ2-1|TRBV30|few
TGTGCCTGGAGTGGACAAAATGAGCAGTTCTTC
CAWSGQNEQFF
>NA|TRBJ1-4|TRBV9|NA
TGTGCCAGCAGCGTAGAAGGGGTCCCTAATGAAAAACTGTTTTTT
CASSVEGVPNEKLFF
>NA|TRBJ1-6|TRBV11-2|NA
TGTGCCACCACAGGACAGACGAATTCACCCCTCCACTTT
CATTGQTNSPLHF
>NA|TRBJ1-5|TRBV5-5|NA
TGTGCCAGCAGCTTGGCAGGATTTAGCAATCAGCCCCAGCATTTT
CASSLAGFSNQPQHF
>NA|TRBJ2-2|TRBV2|NA
TGTGCCAGCAGGCAGTCGAACACCGGGGAGCTGTTTTTT
CASRQSNTGELFF
>TRBD1|TRBJ1-6|TRBV6-5|NA
TGTGCCAGCACCGTGACAGGGGCAGGGTCACCCCTCCACTTT
CASTVTGAGSPLHF
>TRBD2|TRBJ2-7|TRBV27|NA
TGTGCCAGCAGTTCCCTAGCGGGTGCATACGAGCAGTACTTC
CASSSLAGAYEQYF